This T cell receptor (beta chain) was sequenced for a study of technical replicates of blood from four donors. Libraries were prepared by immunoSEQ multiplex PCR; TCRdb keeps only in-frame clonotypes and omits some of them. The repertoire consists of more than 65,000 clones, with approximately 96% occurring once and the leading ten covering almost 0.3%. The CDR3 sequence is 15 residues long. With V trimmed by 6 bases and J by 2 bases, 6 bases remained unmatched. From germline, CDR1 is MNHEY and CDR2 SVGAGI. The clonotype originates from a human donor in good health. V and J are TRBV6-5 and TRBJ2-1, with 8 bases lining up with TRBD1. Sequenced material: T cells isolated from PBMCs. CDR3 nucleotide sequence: TGTGCCAGCAGCCTCAGGACAGGGACCTACAATGAGCAGTTCTTC. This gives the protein CASSLRTGTYNEQFF.